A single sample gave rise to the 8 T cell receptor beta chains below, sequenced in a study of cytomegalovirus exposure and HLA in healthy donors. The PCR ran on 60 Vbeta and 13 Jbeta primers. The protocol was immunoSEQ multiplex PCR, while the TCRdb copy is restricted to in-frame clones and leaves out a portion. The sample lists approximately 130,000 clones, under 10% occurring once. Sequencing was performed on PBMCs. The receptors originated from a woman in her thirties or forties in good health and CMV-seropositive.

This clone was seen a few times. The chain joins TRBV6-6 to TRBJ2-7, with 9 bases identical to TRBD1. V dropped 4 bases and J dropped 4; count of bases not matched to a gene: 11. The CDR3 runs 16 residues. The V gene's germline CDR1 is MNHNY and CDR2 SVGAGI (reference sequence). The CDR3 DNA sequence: TGTGCCAGCAGTTTGCCACAACAGGGGGCGCATTACGAGCAGTACTTC. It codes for CASSLPQQGAHYEQYF.

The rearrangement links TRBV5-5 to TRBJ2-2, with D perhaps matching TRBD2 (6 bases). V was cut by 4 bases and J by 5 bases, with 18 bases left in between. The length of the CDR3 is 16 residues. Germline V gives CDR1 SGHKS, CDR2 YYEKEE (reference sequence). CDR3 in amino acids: CASSSQERAKTGELFF. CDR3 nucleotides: TGTGCCAGCAGCAGCCAAGAGCGGGCCAAGACCGGGGAGCTGTTTTTT.

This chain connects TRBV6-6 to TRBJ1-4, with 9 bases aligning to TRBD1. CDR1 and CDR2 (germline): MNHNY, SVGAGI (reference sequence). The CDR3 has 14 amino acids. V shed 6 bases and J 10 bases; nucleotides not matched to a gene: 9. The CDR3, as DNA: TGTGCCAGCAGAGCGGGACAGGGTGTTGTAAAACTGTTTTTT. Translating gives CASRAGQGVVKLFF.

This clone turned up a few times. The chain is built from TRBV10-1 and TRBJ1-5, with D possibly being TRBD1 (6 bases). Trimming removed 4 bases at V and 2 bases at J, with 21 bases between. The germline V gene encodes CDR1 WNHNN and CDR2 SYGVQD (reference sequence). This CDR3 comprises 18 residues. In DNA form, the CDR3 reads TGCGCCAGCAGTGTAGGGCAGGGGAAATATTTTGGCAATCAGCCCCAGCATTTT. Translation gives CASSVGQGKYFGNQPQHF.

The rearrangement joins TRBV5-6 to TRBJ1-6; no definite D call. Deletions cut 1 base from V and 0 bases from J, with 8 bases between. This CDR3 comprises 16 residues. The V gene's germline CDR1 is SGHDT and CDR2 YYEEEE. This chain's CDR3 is CASSLYRSSYNSPLHF. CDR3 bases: TGTGCCAGCAGCTTGTATCGGAGCTCCTATAATTCACCCCTCCACTTT.

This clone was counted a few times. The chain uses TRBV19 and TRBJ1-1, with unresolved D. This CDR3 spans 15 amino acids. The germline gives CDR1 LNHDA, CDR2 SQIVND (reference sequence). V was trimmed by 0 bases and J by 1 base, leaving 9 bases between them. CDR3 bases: TGTGCCAGTAGTATAGATCTGGCGGGGAACACTGAAGCTTTCTTT. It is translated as CASSIDLAGNTEAFF. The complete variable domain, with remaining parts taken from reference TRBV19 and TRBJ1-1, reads DGGITQSPKYLFRKEGQNVTLSCEQNLNHDAMYWYRQDPGQGLRLIYYSQIVNDFQKGDIAEGYSVSREKKESFPLTVTSAQKNPTAFYLCASSIDLAGNTEAFFGQGTRLTVV.

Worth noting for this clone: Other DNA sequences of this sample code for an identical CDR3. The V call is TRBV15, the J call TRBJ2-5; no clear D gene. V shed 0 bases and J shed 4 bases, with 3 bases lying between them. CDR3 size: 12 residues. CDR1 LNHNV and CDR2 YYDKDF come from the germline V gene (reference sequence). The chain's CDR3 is CATSRDRETQYF. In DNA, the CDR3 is TGTGCCACCAGCAGAGATAGAGAGACCCAGTACTTC.

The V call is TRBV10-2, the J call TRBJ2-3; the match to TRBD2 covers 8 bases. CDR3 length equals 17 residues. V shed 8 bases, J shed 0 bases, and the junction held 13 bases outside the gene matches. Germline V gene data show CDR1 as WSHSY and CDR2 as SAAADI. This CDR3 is CASVRGLAVTSTDTQYF. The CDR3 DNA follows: TGCGCCAGCGTTCGAGGACTAGCTGTCACTAGCACAGATACGCAGTATTTT.